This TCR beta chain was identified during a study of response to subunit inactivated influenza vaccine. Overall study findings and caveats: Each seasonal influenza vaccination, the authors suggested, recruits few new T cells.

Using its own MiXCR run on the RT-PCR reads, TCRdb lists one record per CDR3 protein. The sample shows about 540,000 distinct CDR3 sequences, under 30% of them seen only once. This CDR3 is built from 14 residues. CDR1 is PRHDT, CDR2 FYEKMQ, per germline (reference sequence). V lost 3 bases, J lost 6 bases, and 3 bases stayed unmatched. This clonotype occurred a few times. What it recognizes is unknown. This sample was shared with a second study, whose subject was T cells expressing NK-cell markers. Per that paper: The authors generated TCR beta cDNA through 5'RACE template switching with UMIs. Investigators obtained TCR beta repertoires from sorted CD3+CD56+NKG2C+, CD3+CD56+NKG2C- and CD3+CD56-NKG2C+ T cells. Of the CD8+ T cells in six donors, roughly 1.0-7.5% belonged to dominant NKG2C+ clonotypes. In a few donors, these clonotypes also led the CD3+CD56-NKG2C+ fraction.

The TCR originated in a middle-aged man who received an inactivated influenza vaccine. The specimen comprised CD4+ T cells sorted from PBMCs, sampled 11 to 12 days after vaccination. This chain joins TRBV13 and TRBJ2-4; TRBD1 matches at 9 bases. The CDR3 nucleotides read TGTGCCAGCAGCTTCGGGGACAGGGTAAACATTCAGTACTTC. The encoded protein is CASSFGDRVNIQYF.